This T cell receptor (beta chain) was recovered during a study of CDR3 diversity in severe acne. A note on this clonotype: An end of the junction does not agree with germline; a read error may underlie this.

The CDR3 consists of 17 residues. In germline, CDR1 is GTSNPN, CDR2 SVGIG (reference sequence). TCRdb called the PCR reads again in MiXCR, with one record for every CDR3 protein. Among 100,000 or so distinct CDR3 sequences, 51% were seen once, and the ten largest hold around 12%. This TCR was sampled from a male donor with acne. The sample comprised blood. The chain has TRBV30 and TRBJ2-5; the match to TRBD2 covers 12 bases. The CDR3 protein is CAWSDLAGGKYQETLYF. CDR3 coding DNA: TGTGCCTGGAGTGATCTAGCGGGAGGGAAGTACCAAGAGACCCTGTACTTC.